Listed here are 26 T cell receptor beta chains from one sample, sequenced in a study of T-cell reconstitution after alpha-beta-depleted transplantation in children. A library of TCRbeta sequences, prepared with unique molecular identifiers, was generated. TCRdb re-derived calls from the PCR reads in MiXCR, one entry per CDR3 protein. Here the sample spans about 180,000 distinct CDR3 sequences, more than 9.5% being singletons. The sequencing used PBMCs, collected before TCRalphabeta/CD19-depleted stem cell transplant. These receptor sequences come from a boy aged 2 to 10 with acute myeloid leukemia, due to receive a stem cell transplant.

This clonotype was counted a few times. A read error may explain this, as a much larger clone is one base away. The chain joins TRBV12-3 or TRBV12-4 to TRBJ2-5; 7 positions match TRBD2. The CDR3 is 14 residues long. The CDR3 spells CASRLQAGLETQYF. The CDR3 coding sequence is TGTGCCAGCCGTTTACAAGCGGGACTGGAGACCCAGTACTTC.

In its sample, this clonotype was seen many times. The chain joins TRBV2 to TRBJ2-3, with TRBD2 identical over 11 bases. With V trimmed by 10 bases and J by 4 bases, 4 bases remained unmatched. The CDR3 is made up of 13 amino acids. Germline-derived CDR1 and CDR2 are SNHLY and FYNNEI. In DNA form, the CDR3 reads TGTGCCACCCGGACTAGCGGGTCAGATACGCAGTATTTT. Residues: CATRTSGSDTQYF.

There are many counts of this clonotype. This chain uses TRBV20-1 with TRBJ2-1, with 11 bases aligning to TRBD2. The V gene's germline CDR1 is DFQATT and CDR2 SNEGSKA (reference sequence). The CDR3 is 16 residues long. The V segment lost 4 bases and the J segment 2 bases; nucleotides outside the gene matches: 7. The CDR3 loop is CSATLASGGPYNEQFF. CDR3 in DNA: TGCAGTGCTACGCTGGCTAGCGGGGGGCCCTACAATGAGCAGTTCTTC.

This clonotype was seen ten or more times. The gene calls are TRBV5-1 and TRBJ1-5; D gene unclear. The CDR3 extends over 16 amino acids. V was cut by 5 bases and J by 0 bases, with 15 bases left in between. Germline CDR1 reads SGHRS; CDR2 reads YFSETQ. The CDR3 DNA reads as TGCGCCAGCAGAGGTCGGAACGGTTATAGCAATCAGCCCCAGCATTTT. It specifies CASRGRNGYSNQPQHF.

There are many counts of this clonotype. The V gene is TRBV18, the J gene TRBJ1-5, with D perhaps TRBD1 (6 bases). The CDR3 spans 15 residues. Germline V lookup: CDR1 KGHSH, CDR2 LQKENI. The ends were cut back, 4 bases at V and 1 base at J, with 11 bases in the middle. CDR3 residues: CASSLSGASNQPQHF. DNA of the CDR3: TGTGCCAGCTCACTTTCAGGGGCAAGCAATCAGCCCCAGCATTTT.

This clonotype was seen only a few times. V is TRBV12-3 or TRBV12-4 and J is TRBJ1-2, with D maybe TRBD1 (5 bases). The CDR3 has 15 residues. V was pared by 6 bases and J by 1 base, with 15 bases between. CDR3 sequence reads: CASSRGQLINYGYTF. The CDR3, as DNA: TGTGCCAGCAGCCGTGGACAACTCATTAACTATGGCTACACCTTC.

This clonotype was counted at least ten times. V is TRBV20-1 and J is TRBJ1-2; D ambiguous. The germline V gene encodes CDR1 DFQATT and CDR2 SNEGSKA (reference sequence). V was shortened by 5 bases and J by 6 bases, with 13 bases between the two germline ends. The CDR3 is 12 residues long. Written as DNA, the CDR3 is TGCAGTGCTCGGGTTTCGGCAAATGGCTACACCTTC. Residues: CSARVSANGYTF.

This clonotype has a handful of counts. J is TRBJ2-1 and V is TRBV6-1, with TRBD2 matching 9 bases. The V segment lost 5 bases and the J segment 3 bases; nucleotides outside the gene matches: 5. The CDR3 has 15 residues. The germline gives CDR1 MNHNS, CDR2 SASEGT. The CDR3 bases are TGTGCCAGCAGTACGCGGGGGGGGCACTACAATGAGCAGTTCTTC. This gives the protein CASSTRGGHYNEQFF.

This clonotype has at least ten counts. The chain links TRBV20-1 to TRBJ1-5, with D possibly TRBD1 on 5 matching bases. With 3 bases removed from V and 1 base from J, the gap between germline ends came to 13 bases. The CDR3 is made up of 15 amino acids. Germline V CDR1 and CDR2: DFQATT, SNEGSKA (reference sequence). CDR3 region: CSASRDVQSNQPQHF. CDR3 nucleotide sequence: TGCAGTGCTAGCCGGGACGTACAAAGCAATCAGCCCCAGCATTTT.

The sample holds many counts of this clonotype. The CDR3 DNA reads TGCGCCAGCAGCCAAGCCTGGGAGGGCTCTGGAAACACCATATATTTT. Translation: CASSQAWEGSGNTIYF. This sequence joins TRBV4-1 and TRBJ1-3; D gene uncertain. V was shortened by 1 base and J by 0 bases, with 10 bases between the two germline ends. The CDR3 covers 16 residues. Germline V gene sequence: CDR1 MGHRA, CDR2 YSYEKL.

The rearrangement uses TRBV20-1 and TRBJ2-3; D call uncertain. Germline CDR1 is DFQATT and CDR2 is SNEGSKA (reference sequence). This CDR3 contains 15 residues. V gave up 3 bases and J gave up 2 bases, with 15 bases separating them. CDR3 amino acids: CSASPRSVFTDTQYF. DNA of the CDR3: TGCAGTGCTAGCCCTCGGTCAGTCTTCACAGATACGCAGTATTTT.

This clonotype was seen at least ten times. This rearrangement joins TRBV28 to TRBJ2-1, with D possibly being TRBD1 (5 bases). The CDR3 length is 13 residues. Trimming took off 3 bases at V and 6 bases at J, with 9 bases between the two ends. Germline CDR1 and CDR2: MDHEN and SYDVKM. CDR3 DNA: TGTGCCAGCAGTTTTTTTCAGGGCAATGAGCAGTTCTTC. Encoded protein: CASSFFQGNEQFF.

This clonotype was recorded many times. The chain is built from TRBV28 and TRBJ2-3, with 16 bases aligning to TRBD2. Germline loops: CDR1 MDHEN, CDR2 SYDVKM. The J segment lost 5 bases and the V segment lost 1 base, leaving 9 bases of the junction unmatched. The CDR3 runs 19 residues. The CDR3: CASSLFLGTSGRAEDTQYF. CDR3 bases: TGTGCCAGCAGTTTATTTCTTGGGACTAGCGGGAGGGCCGAAGATACGCAGTATTTT.

This clonotype was seen repeatedly, ten times or more. The V call is TRBV7-9, the J call TRBJ1-5, with 7 nucleotides matching TRBD1. V shed 5 bases, J shed 4 bases, and the junction held 2 bases outside the gene matches. Per the germline V gene, CDR1 is SEHNR and CDR2 is FQNEAQ (reference sequence). The CDR3 runs to 13 residues. For the CDR3, the DNA is TGTGCCAGCAGCAAACAGGGGAATCAGCCCCAGCATTTT. It codes for CASSKQGNQPQHF.

In this sample, this clonotype turned up many times. The chain has TRBV12-3 or TRBV12-4 and TRBJ2-3; the D gene could be TRBD1 or TRBD2 (6 bases each). The CDR3 has 12 amino acids. Trimming left V 8 bases short and J 8 bases short, with 14 bases between. The CDR3 sequence: CASSQGGITQYF. CDR3 in DNA: TGTGCCAGCTCACAAGGGGGGATTACGCAGTATTTT.

There are many counts of this clonotype. This rearrangement joins TRBV12-3 or TRBV12-4 to TRBJ2-5; 10 bases align to TRBD1. Trimming cost V 4 bases and J 5 bases; bases outside gene matches: 10. The CDR3 contains 16 residues. In DNA form, the CDR3 reads TGTGCCAGCAGTTCCCATGGACAGGGGGTAATGGAGACCCAGTACTTC. This encodes CASSSHGQGVMETQYF.

The chain uses TRBV5-1 and TRBJ2-7; D gene uncertain. Trimming shortened V by 4 bases and J by 4 bases, and 12 bases separated the two germline ends. Germline V gene sequence: CDR1 SGHRS, CDR2 YFSETQ. The CDR3 has 13 amino acids. The CDR3 region has the DNA TGCGCCAGCAGCCTGGCAATAGGGTACGAGCAGTACGTC. It yields the protein CASSLAIGYEQYV.

In this sample, this clonotype turned up many times. The CDR3 spells CASSQDQRANNEQFF. CDR3 DNA: TGCGCCAGCAGCCAAGACCAGCGGGCAAACAATGAGCAGTTCTTC. The rearrangement links TRBV4-1 to TRBJ2-1; D may be TRBD2 (6 bases). The CDR3 covers 15 residues. CDR1 and CDR2 (germline): MGHRA, YSYEKL. V shed 0 bases and J shed 5 bases, with 11 bases lying between them.

This sequence joins TRBV5-1 and TRBJ2-7, with 8 positions matching TRBD1. V was pared by 4 bases and J by 7 bases, with 19 bases of the junction left unmatched. Germline-derived CDR1 and CDR2 are SGHRS and YFSETQ. The CDR3 has 17 amino acids. The CDR3 DNA sequence: TGCGCCAGCAGCGTGCGCCCATGGACAGGGCCACTACGAGAGCAGTACTTC. It codes for CASSVRPWTGPLREQYF.

This clonotype was found many times. V and J are TRBV12-3 or TRBV12-4 and TRBJ2-3; 8 bases fit TRBD2. The CDR3 loop spans 16 amino acids. The V gene end was trimmed by 7 bases and the J gene end by 4 bases; junction bases not matched to a gene: 13. In DNA form, the CDR3 reads TGTGCCAGCATTTTTAGCGGGACCCCGAGACCAGATACGCAGTATTTT. Translation gives CASIFSGTPRPDTQYF.

The table lists this clonotype with many counts. The chain has TRBV20-1 and TRBJ2-7, with a tentative D call TRBD2 (5 bases). Per the germline V gene, CDR1 is DFQATT and CDR2 is SNEGSKA (reference sequence). This CDR3 comprises 13 residues. CDR3: CRAGIHSSYEQYF. DNA for the CDR3: TGCAGAGCCGGGATCCACTCTTCCTACGAGCAGTACTTC.

Notes on this clonotype: Germline and junction disagree at one end, which may indicate a read error. The V gene is TRBV5-1, the J gene TRBJ2-6; D possibly matches TRBD1 or TRBD2 (6 bases each). CDR3 length: 14 residues. The germline CDR1 and CDR2 sequences are SGHRS and YFSETQ. In nucleotides, the CDR3 is TGCGCCAGCAGCTTGGGTTCGGGGGCCAACGGCCTGACTTTC. It specifies CASSLGSGANGLTF.

This clonotype was picked up many times. The chain is built from TRBV5-1 and TRBJ1-4; 9 bases are a match to TRBD1. CDR3 length: 15 amino acids. V shed 3 bases and J 3 bases; nucleotides not matched to a gene: 3. Germline V CDR1 and CDR2: SGHRS, YFSETQ. Written as DNA, the CDR3 is TGCGCCAGCAGCTACAGGGGGCCGGCTAATGAAAAACTGTTTTTT. Its translation is CASSYRGPANEKLFF.

This clonotype was seen more than once but under ten times. The gene calls are TRBV2 and TRBJ1-1; tentative D call: TRBD1 (6 bases). Germline V gene sequence: CDR1 SNHLY, CDR2 FYNNEI. This CDR3 has 14 residues. The V end was cut by 3 bases, the J end by 5 bases, with 13 bases between. The CDR3 here is CASSDSGAGTEAFF. CDR3 coding DNA: TGTGCCAGCAGTGATTCAGGGGCTGGAACTGAAGCTTTCTTT.

At least ten counts were recorded for this clonotype. This chain joins TRBV5-1 and TRBJ1-1; possible D gene TRBD1, 6 bases. CDR1 SGHRS and CDR2 YFSETQ come from the germline V gene. The CDR3 is 17 residues long. V lost 4 bases to trimming and J lost 2 bases, with 21 bases between them. The chain's CDR3 is CASSPQGGQLINTEAFF. In nucleotides, the CDR3 is TGCGCCAGCAGCCCCCAAGGGGGACAATTAATCAACACTGAAGCTTTCTTT. Supplemented by reference TRBV5-1 and TRBJ1-1, the full variable domain reads KAGVTQTPRYLIKTRGQQVTLSCSPISGHRSVSWYQQTPGQGLQFLFEYFSETQRNKGNFPGRFSGRQFSNSRSEMNVSTLELGDSALYLCASSPQGGQLINTEAFFGQGTRLTVV.

Comments on this clonotype: It may be a read error: a sequence one base away is much more abundant. The V and J genes are TRBV19 and TRBJ2-7; D possibly matches TRBD1 or TRBD2 (5 bases each). The CDR3 has 15 amino acids. CDR1 and CDR2 (germline): LNHDA, SQIVND (reference sequence). CDR3 nucleotide sequence: TGTACCAGTAGTACCTCGGGTCTGGGGGTTTACGAGCAGTACTTC. Protein product: CTSSTSGLGVYEQYF.